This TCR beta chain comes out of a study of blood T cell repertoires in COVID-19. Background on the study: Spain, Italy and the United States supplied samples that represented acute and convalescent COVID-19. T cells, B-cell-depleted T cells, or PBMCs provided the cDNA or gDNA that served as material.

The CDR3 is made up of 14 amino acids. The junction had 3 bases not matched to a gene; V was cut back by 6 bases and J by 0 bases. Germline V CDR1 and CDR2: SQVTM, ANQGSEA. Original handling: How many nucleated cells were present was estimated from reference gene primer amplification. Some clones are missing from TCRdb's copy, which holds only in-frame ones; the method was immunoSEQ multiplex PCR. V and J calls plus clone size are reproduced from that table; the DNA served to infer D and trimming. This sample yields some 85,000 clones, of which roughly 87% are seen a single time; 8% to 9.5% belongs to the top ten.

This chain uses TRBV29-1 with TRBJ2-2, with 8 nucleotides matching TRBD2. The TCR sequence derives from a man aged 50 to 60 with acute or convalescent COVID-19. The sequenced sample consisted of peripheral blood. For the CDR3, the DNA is TGCAGCGTGGCGGGGGGTGCGAACACCGGGGAGCTGTTTTTT. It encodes CSVAGGANTGELFF.